The rows below give T cell receptor beta chains drawn from one sample of a study of cytomegalovirus exposure and HLA in healthy donors. Sequencing was performed with immunoSEQ multiplex PCR; in TCRdb, only in-frame clones are kept and a portion is missing. The data show roughly 190,000 clones, 84% seen once. Input material: PBMCs. The receptors come from a woman in her forties or fifties in good health and CMV-seropositive. Each CDR3 is given with its conserved first and last residue. The D gene is left open where the match is weak. Some rows mark clone size as missing; the rest say once, few, many or name a class of expanded clone.

clone size	V gene	J gene	CDR3 length	D gene	CDR3 protein	CDR3 DNA
NA	TRBV28	TRBJ2-7	15	TRBD1	CASRKPGQGSYEQYF	TGTGCCAGCAGGAAACCGGGACAGGGGTCCTACGAGCAGTACTTC
NA	TRBV7-2	TRBJ2-7	14	TRBD2	CASSLAGGNGEQYF	TGTGCCAGCAGCTTAGCGGGGGGGAATGGCGAGCAGTACTTC
NA	TRBV19	TRBJ2-1	16	TRBD2	CASSMGRAGAGDEQFF	TGTGCCAGTAGTATGGGTCGAGCGGGGGCCGGGGATGAGCAGTTCTTC
NA	TRBV10-3	TRBJ2-5	17	NA	CAISESKGRGYQETQYF	TGTGCCATCAGTGAGTCGAAGGGGAGGGGGTATCAAGAGACCCAGTACTTC
once	TRBV6-5	TRBJ2-7	14	TRBD1	CASSYRTGTYEQYF	TGTGCCAGCAGTTATCGGACAGGGACCTACGAGCAGTACTTC
NA	TRBV30	TRBJ1-5	14	NA	CAWSVSGSEQPQHF	TGTGCCTGGAGTGTATCAGGATCGGAACAGCCCCAGCATTTT
NA	TRBV5-1	TRBJ2-7	14	NA	CASSLEQVGYEQYF	TGCGCCAGCAGCTTGGAACAGGTGGGCTACGAGCAGTACTTC
NA	TRBV4-2	TRBJ2-1	17	NA	CASSRNAAGENYNEQFF	TGTGCCAGCAGCCGTAATGCCGCCGGGGAGAACTACAATGAGCAGTTCTTC
NA	TRBV7-3	TRBJ1-5	14	NA	CASKLGAANQPQHF	TGTGCCAGCAAGCTTGGGGCAGCTAATCAGCCCCAGCATTTT
NA	TRBV7-9	TRBJ1-2	14	TRBD1	CASSTGQGGYGYTF	TGTGCCAGCAGCACCGGACAGGGAGGCTATGGCTACACCTTC
NA	TRBV5-4	TRBJ2-5	16	TRBD2	CASSYRLAGSQETQYF	TGTGCCAGCAGCTATAGACTAGCGGGGTCCCAAGAGACCCAGTACTTC
NA	TRBV7-6	TRBJ2-7	14	TRBD2	CASSLVGGTYEQYF	TGTGCCAGCAGCTTAGTGGGGGGGACCTACGAGCAGTACTTC
NA	TRBV7-3	TRBJ1-1	13	NA	CASSFRENTEAFF	TGTGCCAGCAGCTTCAGGGAGAACACTGAAGCTTTCTTT
NA	TRBV7-8	TRBJ1-5	14	TRBD1	CASSQQGGLEPQHF	TGTGCCAGCAGCCAACAGGGGGGGTTGGAGCCCCAGCATTTT
NA	TRBV6-9	TRBJ2-7	12	NA	CASSDYGYEQYF	TGTGCCAGCAGTGACTATGGCTACGAGCAGTACTTC
NA	TRBV5-1	TRBJ2-5	13	NA	CASSQGARETQYF	TGCGCCAGCAGCCAAGGGGCTAGAGAGACCCAGTACTTC
few	TRBV6-6	TRBJ1-6	15	TRBD1	CASSPSRQGAEPLHF	TGTGCCAGCAGCCCTTCGAGACAGGGGGCTGAGCCCCTCCACTTT
once	TRBV18	TRBJ2-7	13	TRBD1	CASSQEQGYEQYF	TGTGCCAGCTCACAGGAACAGGGGTACGAGCAGTACTTC
once	TRBV7-3	TRBJ1-1	13	NA	CASSLDGGTEAFF	TGTGCCAGCAGCTTGGATGGAGGCACTGAAGCTTTCTTT
NA	TRBV21-1	TRBJ2-1	16	NA	CASSKRFTGEGNEQFF	TGTGCCAGCAGCAAAAGATTTACGGGCGAGGGCAATGAGCAGTTCTTC